This T cell receptor (beta chain) was retrieved from a study of pediatric ulcerative colitis. V lost 8 bases and J 0 bases, leaving 11 bases between the germline ends. The CDR3 has 13 amino acids. The germline CDR1 and CDR2 sequences are LNHDA and SQIVND (reference sequence). During colonoscopy, one to two rectal pinch biopsies were collected. This was a survey-level run. This table comes from immunoSEQ multiplex PCR, and its TCRdb copy is limited to in-frame clones, with some not included. The table has fewer than 30,000 clones, 70% to 75% seen once. The TCR comes from a boy aged 5-17 years with severe ulcerative colitis. The sample comprised gut tissue. The chain is built from TRBV19 and TRBJ2-7; D ambiguous. The CDR3 DNA is TGTGCCAGTCTCGCAGCCAACTCCTACGAGCAGTACTTC. This codes for CASLAANSYEQYF.